What follows are 30 T cell receptor beta chains derived from one specimen sequenced in a study of shared clonotypes between healthy human individuals. Using immunoSEQ multiplex PCR, the repertoire was profiled, and TCRdb retains in-frame clones only, with some absent. The data contain roughly 2.1 million clones, more than 85% of them singletons. Positively selected for CCR7, the CD45RO-negative cells used as naive CD8 cells excluded terminally differentiated effector memory CD45RA+ cells. The sample was naive CD8+ T cells from PBMCs. Receptor source: a man between 18 and 29 years old in good health. Some clones in this sample may be carry-over from other donors' samples.

V usage is TRBV18 and J usage is TRBJ2-1; maybe TRBD1 (6 bases). Trimming stripped 0 bases from V and 9 bases from J, with 6 bases between. CDR1 is KGHSH, CDR2 LQKENI, per germline. The CDR3 runs 12 residues. As DNA, the CDR3 is TGTGCCAGCTCACCACCGGGGGCTGAGCAGTTCTTC. This codes for CASSPPGAEQFF.

A few counts support this clone. This chain joins TRBV5-8 and TRBJ1-4; 7 positions match TRBD1. Germline loops: CDR1 SGHTS, CDR2 YDEGEE. Trimming took 2 bases from V and 4 from J; bases not matched to a gene: 2. CDR3 length equals 14 residues. For the CDR3, the DNA is TGTGCCAGCAGCTTCGGGACAGTTAATGAAAAACTGTTTTTT. It encodes CASSFGTVNEKLFF.

For the CDR3, the DNA is TGTGCCAGCAGCTTAGAGAACCGGGAGCAGTTCTTC. It is translated as CASSLENREQFF. This chain joins TRBV7-8 and TRBJ2-1; no clear D. The CDR3 totals 12 residues. V lost 1 base, J lost 10 bases, and 8 bases lay in between. In germline, CDR1 is SGHVS, CDR2 FQNEAQ.

This chain connects TRBV5-8 to TRBJ2-7; D ambiguous. Germline V gene lookup returns CDR1 SGHTS and CDR2 YDEGEE. This CDR3 comprises 11 residues. CDR3 sequence: CRAASSYEQYF. The CDR3, as DNA: TGTAGGGCGGCAAGCTCCTACGAGCAGTACTTC.

The chain's CDR3 is CASSEGAGDPYEQYF. CDR3 nucleotide sequence: TGTGCCAGCAGTGAAGGGGCAGGGGATCCCTACGAGCAGTACTTC. The rearrangement joins TRBV2 to TRBJ2-7; D perhaps matches TRBD1 (6 bases). The germline V gene has CDR1 SNHLY and CDR2 FYNNEI. Trimming removed 1 base at V and 2 bases at J, with 12 bases between. The CDR3 runs to 15 residues.

The chain has TRBV27 and TRBJ2-2; D gene uncertain. With 3 bases removed from V and 5 bases from J, the gap between germline ends came to 10 bases. Germline CDR1 MNHEY, CDR2 SMNVEV (reference sequence). CDR3 length: 14 amino acids. The CDR3 region is CASSFLVETGELFF. The CDR3, as DNA: TGTGCCAGCAGTTTCCTAGTCGAGACCGGGGAGCTGTTTTTT.

The chain recombines TRBV2 with TRBJ1-2; 11 bases agree with TRBD1. Germline V gene data show CDR1 as SNHLY and CDR2 as FYNNEI. Losses at the gene ends were 8 bases for V and 5 bases for J; bases not matched to a gene: 13. CDR3 length equals 16 residues. CDR3 sequence reads: CASPMGGTGGGYGYTF. The DNA for the CDR3 is TGTGCCAGCCCTATGGGCGGGACAGGGGGTGGGTATGGCTACACCTTC.

A note on this clone: Other DNA sequences from this sample encode an identical CDR3 as well. The V call is TRBV6-5, the J call TRBJ2-1; 10 nucleotides align to TRBD2. The germline V gene encodes CDR1 MNHEY and CDR2 SVGAGI. This CDR3 region has 15 residues. V shed 0 bases and J 7 bases; nucleotides not matched to a gene: 3. In DNA form, the CDR3 reads TGTGCCAGCAGTTACTCATCTAGCGGGAGAAATGAGCAGTTCTTC. As protein: CASSYSSSGRNEQFF.

The chain joins TRBV4-3 to TRBJ1-2; the D is unclear. V lost 0 bases, J lost 3 bases, and 8 bases lay in between. The CDR3 is 14 residues long. CDR1 and CDR2 (germline): LGHNA, YSLEER. The CDR3 spells CASSQDRGYYGYTF. The CDR3 nucleotides read TGCGCCAGCAGCCAAGATCGCGGGTACTATGGCTACACCTTC.

The chain joins TRBV28 to TRBJ1-3, with D tentatively TRBD1 (6 bases). The germline gives CDR1 MDHEN, CDR2 SYDVKM. This CDR3 region has 13 residues. Deletions cut 6 bases from V and 5 bases from J, with 11 bases between. This CDR3 is CASSWDKRNTIYF. The DNA of the CDR3 is TGTGCCAGCAGCTGGGACAAGAGAAACACCATATATTTT.

The chain uses TRBV4-3 and TRBJ1-2, with 7 bases aligning to TRBD1. The trim removed 1 base at V and 4 bases at J, leaving 9 bases unmatched. The CDR3 extends over 16 amino acids. CDR1 and CDR2 from the germline V gene are LGHNA and YSLEER. This CDR3 reads CASSQGPQGKGYGYTF. The CDR3 bases are TGCGCCAGCAGCCAAGGGCCACAGGGGAAGGGCTATGGCTACACCTTC.

The rearrangement uses TRBV27 and TRBJ1-1; D is undetermined. There are 15 residues in the CDR3. CDR1 is MNHEY and CDR2 is SMNVEV in the germline V gene (reference sequence). Trimming took off 5 bases at V and 1 base at J, with 14 bases between the two ends. In nucleotides, the CDR3 is TGTGCCAGCAGTATTTCTGGGTCACCGAACACTGAAGCTTTCTTT. Translation gives CASSISGSPNTEAFF.

This clone has only one observation. This chain joins TRBV7-6 and TRBJ2-7, with 9 bases identical to TRBD2. This CDR3 has 16 amino acids. The trim removed 1 base at V and 2 bases at J, leaving 6 bases unmatched. Germline lookup yields CDR1 SGHVS and CDR2 FNYEAQ. The CDR3 DNA sequence: TGTGCCAGCAGCTTAGATCGACTAGCGGCACCCTACGAGCAGTACTTC. It is translated as CASSLDRLAAPYEQYF.

The rearrangement joins TRBV19 to TRBJ1-1; a weak D match, TRBD1 (5 bases). This CDR3 comprises 13 residues. Deletions cut 7 bases from V and 4 bases from J, with 13 bases between. Looked up from germline, CDR1 is LNHDA and CDR2 is SQIVND (reference sequence). The CDR3 is CASTAVRGTEAFF. CDR3 coding DNA: TGTGCCAGTACTGCCGTAAGGGGCACTGAAGCTTTCTTT.

The rearrangement links TRBV5-4 to TRBJ2-4, with TRBD1 matching 8 bases. The CDR3 runs 15 residues. From germline, CDR1 is SGHNT and CDR2 YYREEE (reference sequence). V lost 4 bases to trimming and J lost 9 bases; unmatched junction nucleotides: 12. In DNA, the CDR3 is TGTGCCAGCAGCGTACAGGGGGGTCCGTTTAGCATTCAGTACTTC. Translated, it gives CASSVQGGPFSIQYF.

This clone was seen a handful of times. The V gene is TRBV2, the J gene TRBJ2-3, with D uncertain. Between the trimmed V and J ends, which lost 4 bases and 4 bases, there was a span of 6 bases. Germline V gives CDR1 SNHLY, CDR2 FYNNEI. The CDR3 is 12 residues long. CDR3 loop: CASSGPPDTQYF. CDR3 sequence (DNA): TGTGCCAGCAGTGGGCCCCCAGATACGCAGTATTTT.

The chain is built from TRBV10-3 and TRBJ1-5; D is unresolved. V was cut by 5 bases and J by 6 bases, with 11 bases left in between. The CDR3 has 13 residues. Germline values: CDR1 ENHRY, CDR2 SYGVKD. The CDR3 is CAISFRWSQPQHF. CDR3 in DNA: TGTGCCATCAGTTTTCGGTGGAGTCAGCCCCAGCATTTT.

In this sample, this clone turned up once. The V gene is TRBV27, the J gene TRBJ1-5, with D possibly TRBD1 on 6 matching bases. The CDR3 sequence is 15 residues long. Germline V CDR1 and CDR2: MNHEY, SMNVEV (reference sequence). V was pared by 3 bases and J by 1 base, with 10 bases between. Here the CDR3 DNA reads TGTGCCAGCAGTTTCTCAACAGGGAGCAATCAGCCCCAGCATTTT. It codes for CASSFSTGSNQPQHF.

This rearrangement joins TRBV4-2 to TRBJ2-7; TRBD1 or TRBD2 may be the D gene (5 bases each). Germline V CDR1 and CDR2: LGHNA, YNFKEQ. V lost 1 base to trimming and J lost 1 base, with 14 bases between them. This CDR3 contains 16 residues. This chain's CDR3 is CASSQGFGDESYEQYF. In DNA form, the CDR3 reads TGTGCCAGCAGCCAAGGCTTTGGGGACGAATCCTACGAGCAGTACTTC.

V gene TRBV9 combines with J gene TRBJ2-3; 9 bases map to TRBD1. The CDR3 covers 17 residues. Germline lookup yields CDR1 SGDLS and CDR2 YYNGEE. Losses at the gene ends were 0 bases for V and 1 base for J; bases not matched to a gene: 6. The CDR3 sequence: CASSVVGTGLGTDTQYF. In DNA form, the CDR3 reads TGTGCCAGCAGCGTAGTGGGGACAGGGTTGGGCACAGATACGCAGTATTTT.

This sequence joins TRBV29-1 and TRBJ2-7; the D gene is possibly TRBD1 (6 bases). V dropped 5 bases and J dropped 0 bases, with 20 bases sitting between them. The CDR3 is 16 amino acids. Germline-derived CDR1 and CDR2 are SQVTM and ANQGSEA. The CDR3 DNA follows: TGCAGCGTTCAAAAGGTAACAGGGACGAGCTCCTACGAGCAGTACTTC. Its protein is CSVQKVTGTSSYEQYF.

The CDR3 loop is CASSPNGRTYEQYF. The CDR3 bases are TGTGCCAGCAGTCCCAACGGGAGAACCTACGAGCAGTACTTC. The chain carries TRBV28 and TRBJ2-7; maybe TRBD2 (6 bases). The CDR3 runs to 14 residues. CDR1 and CDR2 (germline): MDHEN, SYDVKM. Trimming removed 5 bases at V and 2 bases at J, with 13 bases between.

V and J are TRBV15 and TRBJ2-1, with D perhaps being TRBD1 or TRBD2 (7 bases each). Germline lookup yields CDR1 LNHNV and CDR2 YYDKDF (reference sequence). This CDR3 is built from 19 residues. V was pared by 0 bases and J by 5 bases, with 23 bases between. CDR3 amino acids: CATSRDPRGASGANNEQFF. The CDR3 coding sequence is TGTGCCACCAGCAGAGACCCCAGGGGGGCTAGCGGAGCCAACAATGAGCAGTTCTTC.

The V and J genes are TRBV27 and TRBJ1-1; unclear D gene. V lost 6 bases, J lost 4 bases, and 15 bases lay in between. This CDR3 spans 14 amino acids. Germline V gives CDR1 MNHEY, CDR2 SMNVEV (reference sequence). The CDR3 is CASSPRGMLTEAFF. The CDR3, as DNA: TGTGCCAGCAGCCCGCGAGGGATGCTCACTGAAGCTTTCTTT.

V and J are TRBV19 and TRBJ2-1; 8 nucleotides match TRBD2. CDR3 size: 14 residues. Unmatched junction bases numbered 4, after V lost 5 bases and J lost 4 bases. Germline V lookup: CDR1 LNHDA, CDR2 SQIVND (reference sequence). DNA for the CDR3: TGTGCCAGTAGTCAGCGGGGGCGTTACAATGAGCAGTTCTTC. Its protein is CASSQRGRYNEQFF.

This rearrangement joins TRBV25-1 to TRBJ1-4; TRBD1 matches 8 bases. V lost 3 bases to trimming and J lost 5 bases; unmatched junction nucleotides: 5. The CDR3 has 15 amino acids. Germline V lookup: CDR1 MGHDK, CDR2 SYGVNS. The CDR3 bases are TGTGCCAGCAGTGACGGACAGGGCGGGAATGAAAAACTGTTTTTT. Its translation is CASSDGQGGNEKLFF.

The rearrangement joins TRBV18 to TRBJ2-7; TRBD2 agrees at 7 bases. CDR3 length equals 15 residues. CDR1 and CDR2 (germline): KGHSH, LQKENI. The V segment lost 0 bases and the J segment 1 base; nucleotides outside the gene matches: 3. For the CDR3, the DNA is TGTGCCAGCTCACCACCGGGAGGGCCTTCCTACGAGCAGTACTTC. It yields the protein CASSPPGGPSYEQYF.

A single count supports this clone. The chain couples TRBV27 to TRBJ2-1; tentative D call: TRBD2 (5 bases). Germline loops: CDR1 MNHEY, CDR2 SMNVEV (reference sequence). V lost 3 bases and J 9 bases, leaving 18 bases between the germline ends. The CDR3 has 15 amino acids. Here the CDR3 reads CASSLSSGSSGEQFF. CDR3 in DNA: TGTGCCAGCAGTTTGTCGTCGGGATCCTCTGGTGAGCAGTTCTTC.

The chain combines TRBV27 with TRBJ1-1; 8 bases align to TRBD1. The V and J ends lost 6 bases and 3 bases, in that order; junction bases with no gene match: 6. The CDR3 is made up of 14 amino acids. Germline-derived CDR1 and CDR2 are MNHEY and SMNVEV (reference sequence). Here the CDR3 reads CASRSRTGHTEAFF. The CDR3 DNA follows: TGTGCCAGCAGATCCAGGACAGGGCACACTGAAGCTTTCTTT.

The J gene is TRBJ2-7, the V gene TRBV27; D assignment may be TRBD1 or TRBD2 (6 bases each). Trimming took off 0 bases at V and 3 bases at J, with 12 bases between the two ends. The CDR3 length is 15 residues. Germline V gene data show CDR1 as MNHEY and CDR2 as SMNVEV (reference sequence). The CDR3 sequence is CASSLSDGGGYEQYF. The CDR3 nucleotides read TGTGCCAGCAGTTTATCTGACGGAGGGGGCTACGAGCAGTACTTC.